The 15 T cell receptor beta chains below all came from one sample that was sequenced in a study of early T cells in non-severe SARS-CoV-2 infection. TCRdb re-called the 5' RACE reads through MiXCR, storing one row per CDR3 protein. The sample consists of fewer than 100,000 distinct CDR3 sequences, roughly 5.7% of them appearing once. Material: whole blood. The origin of the receptors is an adult who was a healthcare worker with PCR-confirmed SARS-CoV-2 infection or an uninfected control (not recorded which).

This sequence joins TRBV4-3 and TRBJ2-1; D unclear. This CDR3 has 15 residues. Germline CDR1 is LGHNA and CDR2 is YSLEER. Trimming removed 1 base at V and 0 bases at J, with 7 bases between. Written as DNA, the CDR3 is TGCGCCAGCAGCCAAGCTATGAGCTCCTACAATGAGCAGTTCTTC. This encodes CASSQAMSSYNEQFF.

This clonotype was seen at least ten times. This sequence joins TRBV6-6 and TRBJ2-4; D ambiguous. The CDR3 totals 15 residues. Trimming took off 4 bases at V and 0 bases at J, with 10 bases between the two ends. Germline assignment: CDR1 MNHNY and CDR2 SVGAGI (reference sequence). DNA of the CDR3: TGTGCCAGCAGTTCCGAATTACTAGCCAAAAACATTCAGTACTTC. It yields the protein CASSSELLAKNIQYF.

This clonotype was detected ten times or more. The chain employs TRBV3-1 and TRBJ2-7; D gene unclear. Germline V lookup: CDR1 LGHDT, CDR2 YNNKEL (reference sequence). This CDR3 contains 15 residues. V was pared by 0 bases and J by 0 bases, with 9 bases between. The CDR3 here is CASSQDRSSSYEQYF. The DNA for the CDR3 is TGTGCCAGCAGCCAAGACAGGAGTAGCTCCTACGAGCAGTACTTC.

This clonotype was recorded a few times. V gene TRBV3-1 combines with J gene TRBJ2-1, with D hard to call. The germline V and J ends were trimmed by 0 bases and 15 bases, with 12 bases remaining between them. From germline, CDR1 is LGHDT and CDR2 YNNKEL (reference sequence). This CDR3 is built from 12 residues. DNA for the CDR3: TGTGCCAGCAGCCAAGAATATACCGGTCGGTTCTTC. This translates into CASSQEYTGRFF.

There are many counts of this clonotype. This chain uses TRBV20-1 with TRBJ1-4; tentatively, D is TRBD1 (5 bases). CDR3 size: 16 residues. The germline V gene has CDR1 DFQATT and CDR2 SNEGSKA (reference sequence). Trimming took off 0 bases at V and 8 bases at J, with 19 bases between the two ends. CDR3 loop: CSARDPARDRWEKLFF. The CDR3 DNA reads as TGCAGTGCTAGAGATCCCGCCCGGGACCGATGGGAAAAACTGTTTTTT.

The CDR3 coding sequence is TGTGCCACCAGTGATTTAGGGGGACATGAGCAGTTCTTC. It encodes CATSDLGGHEQFF. This rearrangement joins TRBV24-1 to TRBJ2-1; D is perhaps TRBD1 (6 bases). Trimming shortened V by 1 base and J by 8 bases, and 8 bases separated the two germline ends. Germline V gene lookup returns CDR1 KGHDR and CDR2 SFDVKD. The CDR3 runs to 13 residues.

This clonotype was seen only a few times. The CDR3 sequence is CASILGTLTYEQYF. CDR3 sequence (DNA): TGTGCCAGCATTCTCGGGACACTTACCTACGAGCAGTACTTC. The rearrangement uses TRBV6-1 and TRBJ2-7; TRBD1 is a possible D gene (6 bases). V was cut by 7 bases and J by 2 bases, with 15 bases left in between. CDR3 size: 14 residues. Germline V lookup: CDR1 MNHNS, CDR2 SASEGT.

This clonotype has more than one count but fewer than ten. The rearrangement uses TRBV18 and TRBJ1-1, with D unresolved. This CDR3 has 13 residues. Deletions cut 3 bases from V and 2 bases from J, with 7 bases between. Germline V gene sequence: CDR1 KGHSH, CDR2 LQKENI. The CDR3 sequence: CASSPPGNTEAFF. In nucleotides, the CDR3 is TGTGCCAGCTCACCGCCAGGAAACACTGAAGCTTTCTTT.

The sample holds many counts of this clonotype. The J gene is TRBJ2-3, the V gene TRBV7-6; 14 nucleotides line up with TRBD2. CDR1 is SGHVS, CDR2 FNYEAQ, per germline. Unmatched junction bases numbered 7, after V lost 3 bases and J lost 5 bases. The CDR3 has 17 amino acids. CDR3 region: CASSLIGTSGGQDTQYF. In nucleotides, the CDR3 is TGTGCCAGCAGCTTGATCGGGACTAGCGGGGGTCAAGATACGCAGTATTTT.

The chain couples TRBV5-1 to TRBJ2-1; TRBD1 is a possible D gene (6 bases). The germline CDR1 and CDR2 sequences are SGHRS and YFSETQ. V was pared by 6 bases and J by 4 bases, with 14 bases between. The CDR3 covers 14 residues. CDR3 nucleotide sequence: TGCGCCAGCAAGCGGACAGAGCCATACAATGAGCAGTTCTTC. Its translation is CASKRTEPYNEQFF.

CDR3 amino acids: CASSLGFRLAGVNEQFF. For the CDR3, the DNA is TGCGCCAGCAGCTTGGGTTTTCGGCTAGCGGGAGTAAATGAGCAGTTCTTC. The genes are TRBV5-1 and TRBJ2-1; 10 positions agree with TRBD2. J lost 7 bases, V lost 0 bases, and 10 bases had no gene match. Per germline, CDR1 SGHRS and CDR2 YFSETQ. CDR3 size: 17 residues.

This clonotype turned up a few times. V usage is TRBV6-1 and J usage is TRBJ2-5, with 9 bases lining up with TRBD1. This CDR3 region has 15 residues. CDR1 and CDR2 from the germline V gene are MNHNS and SASEGT. The ends lost 6 bases at V and 5 bases at J; junction bases unmatched: 10. CDR3 bases: TGTGCCAGCAGCGGCTTTGACAGGGGGGTCGAGACCCAGTACTTC. Translated, it gives CASSGFDRGVETQYF.

This clonotype has only a few counts. The CDR3 sequence is CASSSRQVTTGGYTF. The DNA of the CDR3 is TGCGCCAGCAGCAGCCGACAGGTCACTACAGGAGGCTACACCTTC. V gene TRBV10-2 combines with J gene TRBJ1-2; a weak D match, TRBD1 (6 bases). CDR3 length: 15 amino acids. Trimming took off 6 bases at V and 8 bases at J, with 22 bases between the two ends. Germline-derived CDR1 and CDR2 are WSHSY and SAAADI.

This chain joins TRBV6-5 and TRBJ2-1; tentative D call: TRBD2 (5 bases). V was shortened by 6 bases and J by 4 bases, with 19 bases between the two germline ends. Looked up from germline, CDR1 is MNHEY and CDR2 is SVGAGI. The CDR3 covers 16 residues. For the CDR3, the DNA is TGTGCCAGCAGCCAGGACTGGGAAGATGAATACAATGAGCAGTTCTTC. Translation gives CASSQDWEDEYNEQFF.

The chain employs TRBV11-3 and TRBJ2-1, with D maybe TRBD1 (5 bases). Trimming left V 1 base short and J 3 bases short, with 10 bases between. Germline assignment: CDR1 SGHNT and CDR2 YENEEA. The CDR3 has 15 amino acids. CDR3 region: CASSLAGNLYNEQFF. CDR3 DNA sequence: TGTGCCAGCAGCTTAGCAGGGAACCTCTACAATGAGCAGTTCTTC.